This passage covers 26 T cell receptor beta chains from one sample sequenced in a study of cytomegalovirus exposure and HLA in healthy donors. PCR used 60 Vbeta primers and 13 Jbeta primers. TCRdb's copy holds only in-frame clones and misses some; the assay was immunoSEQ multiplex PCR. The sample has under 150,000 clones, 70% to 85% seen once. Source material: PBMCs. These receptors were taken from a woman between 18 and 29 years old in good health and CMV-seronegative.

This sequence joins TRBV15 and TRBJ2-1; 8 bases are shared with TRBD1. Germline V CDR1 and CDR2: LNHNV, YYDKDF (reference sequence). The CDR3 has 16 residues. J gave up 5 bases and V 1 base, and 7 bases lay outside the gene matches. CDR3 sequence (DNA): TGTGCCACCAGCAGAGTTTTGGGACAGGAAAACAATGAGCAGTTCTTC. Its protein product is CATSRVLGQENNEQFF.

The chain recombines TRBV11-2 with TRBJ1-4; 9 bases agree with TRBD1. The CDR3 consists of 14 residues. CDR1 SGHAT and CDR2 FQNNGV come from the germline V gene. V shed 5 bases, J shed 8 bases, and the junction held 6 bases outside the gene matches. The CDR3 DNA follows: TGTGCCAGCAGCACGGACAGGGGAGGAGAAAAACTGTTTTTT. It translates to CASSTDRGGEKLFF.

This chain joins TRBV28 and TRBJ2-4, with D possibly being TRBD1 (5 bases). Looked up from germline, CDR1 is MDHEN and CDR2 is SYDVKM. Deletions cut 7 bases from V and 1 base from J, with 17 bases between. This CDR3 comprises 16 residues. The CDR3 here is CASIKTAPGAKNIQYF. The CDR3 DNA reads TGTGCCAGCATCAAGACAGCCCCTGGTGCCAAAAACATTCAGTACTTC.

This chain uses TRBV13 with TRBJ2-7; 8 bases align to TRBD1. The V and J ends lost 6 bases and 0 bases, in that order; junction bases with no gene match: 4. Per the germline V gene, CDR1 is PRHDT and CDR2 is FYEKMQ (reference sequence). The CDR3 extends over 14 amino acids. The CDR3 here is CASRRTGSSYEQYF. DNA for the CDR3: TGTGCCAGCAGACGGACAGGGAGCTCCTACGAGCAGTACTTC.

This sequence joins TRBV19 and TRBJ2-2; tentatively, D is TRBD1 (5 bases). Trimming took 6 bases from V and 3 from J, leaving 14 bases between them. The CDR3 is made up of 15 amino acids. Germline V gene data show CDR1 as LNHDA and CDR2 as SQIVND (reference sequence). CDR3 nucleotide sequence: TGTGCCAGTAGGCCCGCAGGGTTGGACACCGGGGAGCTGTTTTTT. The encoded protein is CASRPAGLDTGELFF. The full variable domain, completed using reference TRBV19 and TRBJ2-2, is DGGITQSPKYLFRKEGQNVTLSCEQNLNHDAMYWYRQDPGQGLRLIYYSQIVNDFQKGDIAEGYSVSREKKESFPLTVTSAQKNPTAFYLCASRPAGLDTGELFFGEGSRLTVL.

The CDR3 here is CASSFRSRATPYEQYF. CDR3 nucleotide sequence: TGTGCCAGCAGTTTTCGCTCGCGGGCTACCCCCTACGAGCAGTACTTC. V and J are TRBV28 and TRBJ2-7; possible D gene TRBD2, 5 bases. Looked up from germline, CDR1 is MDHEN and CDR2 is SYDVKM. The CDR3 spans 16 residues. V lost 3 bases, J lost 2 bases, and 17 bases lay in between.

The sample holds one count of this clone. The J gene is TRBJ2-3, the V gene TRBV5-4; TRBD2 matches at 11 bases. The trim removed 0 bases at V and 2 bases at J, leaving 2 bases unmatched. There are 16 residues in the CDR3. The V gene's germline CDR1 is SGHNT and CDR2 YYREEE (reference sequence). CDR3 region: CASSLEGLAATDTQYF. CDR3 coding DNA: TGTGCCAGCAGCTTGGAGGGACTAGCGGCCACAGATACGCAGTATTTT.

This sequence joins TRBV27 and TRBJ1-6; tentatively, D is TRBD1 (6 bases). In germline, CDR1 is MNHEY, CDR2 SMNVEV (reference sequence). V was shortened by 6 bases and J by 7 bases, with 13 bases between the two germline ends. The CDR3 is 14 amino acids. The CDR3 nucleotides read TGTGCCAGCAGCTACAGGGCTCTCAATTCACCCCTCCACTTT. It translates to CASSYRALNSPLHF.

The genes are TRBV6-5 and TRBJ2-7, with 10 positions matching TRBD1. The CDR3 runs 14 residues. V lost 4 bases and J lost 4; bases outside the gene matches: 4. Germline CDR1 MNHEY, CDR2 SVGAGI. In DNA form, the CDR3 reads TGTGCCAGCAGTTCCCCGGGACAGGGGTACGAGCAGTACTTC. Amino acids: CASSSPGQGYEQYF.

This clone showed up just once. The chain links TRBV15 to TRBJ2-1; 8 bases line up with TRBD2. J gave up 0 bases and V 0 bases, and 10 bases lay outside the gene matches. Germline V gene sequence: CDR1 LNHNV, CDR2 YYDKDF (reference sequence). The CDR3 runs 19 residues. CDR3 protein: CATSRDFLPGTSSYNEQFF. The CDR3 DNA reads as TGTGCCACCAGCAGAGATTTTCTCCCCGGGACTAGCTCCTACAATGAGCAGTTCTTC.

The chain has TRBV11-3 and TRBJ2-3, with D possibly being TRBD1 (7 bases). The CDR3 has 11 amino acids. Trimming shortened V by 4 bases and J by 11 bases, and 10 bases separated the two germline ends. Germline V gene lookup returns CDR1 SGHNT and CDR2 YENEEA. CDR3 residues: CASSSGGGQYF. The DNA of the CDR3 is TGTGCCAGCAGCTCAGGGGGAGGGCAGTATTTT. Complete variable domain (other parts from reference TRBV11-3 and TRBJ2-3): EAGVVQSPRYKIIEKKQPVAFWCNPISGHNTLYWYLQNLGQGPELLIRYENEEAVDDSQLPKDRFSAERLKGVDSTLKIQPAELGDSAVYLCASSSGGGQYFGPGTRLTVL.

A word on this clone: The sample contains more than one DNA sequence encoding this CDR3. The gene calls are TRBV27 and TRBJ2-2, with no clear D. Germline CDR1 reads MNHEY; CDR2 reads SMNVEV (reference sequence). V gave up 0 bases and J gave up 4 bases, with 6 bases separating them. The CDR3 is made up of 14 amino acids. CDR3 nucleotides: TGTGCCAGCAGTTTATCCGGTCTCACCGGGGAGCTGTTTTTT. Translated: CASSLSGLTGELFF.

The chain uses TRBV27 and TRBJ2-1; TRBD2 matches at 7 bases. The V and J ends lost 6 bases and 10 bases, in that order; junction bases with no gene match: 15. The CDR3 covers 15 residues. CDR1 MNHEY and CDR2 SMNVEV come from the germline V gene (reference sequence). For the CDR3, the DNA is TGTGCCAGCAGCTCGGACTACTTCGGGCGGGAGGAGCAGTTCTTC. Its protein is CASSSDYFGREEQFF.

The chain recombines TRBV6-5 with TRBJ1-5; tentative D call: TRBD1 (5 bases). CDR3 length equals 15 residues. Trimming pared 6 bases from V and 1 base from J, leaving 13 bases between. CDR1 is MNHEY, CDR2 SVGAGI, per germline. CDR3 sequence reads: CASRAGGVSNQPQHF. DNA for the CDR3: TGTGCCAGCAGAGCCGGGGGGGTCAGCAATCAGCCCCAGCATTTT.

J is TRBJ1-6 and V is TRBV14; a possible D gene is TRBD1 (6 bases). Germline CDR1 is SGHDN and CDR2 is FVKESK. V was trimmed by 1 base and J by 10 bases, leaving 11 bases between them. This CDR3 has 14 amino acids. The CDR3 loop is CASSQVTGRSPLHF. The CDR3 DNA reads TGTGCCAGCAGCCAAGTAACAGGGCGGTCACCCCTCCACTTT.

The rearrangement uses TRBV29-1 and TRBJ2-3; TRBD1 matches at 7 bases. Germline V lookup: CDR1 SQVTM, CDR2 ANQGSEA. V gave up 5 bases and J gave up 0 bases; unmatched junction bases: 11. The CDR3 runs to 16 residues. The DNA for the CDR3 is TGCAGCGTTCGAGGAAGGGGGCGGTATAGCACAGATACGCAGTATTTT. Protein sequence: CSVRGRGRYSTDTQYF.

This clone appeared a single time. The CDR3 protein is CATSRSGGPLYGYTF. The CDR3 bases are TGTGCCACCAGCAGGTCCGGGGGACCCCTTTATGGCTACACCTTC. This rearrangement joins TRBV15 to TRBJ1-2; possible D gene TRBD1, 5 bases. Per the germline V gene, CDR1 is LNHNV and CDR2 is YYDKDF (reference sequence). The V end was cut by 3 bases, the J end by 5 bases, with 16 bases between. The CDR3 is made up of 15 amino acids.

This clone was counted between two and nine times. This chain uses TRBV6-5 with TRBJ2-7; tentatively, D is TRBD1 (6 bases). This CDR3 region has 13 residues. The V and J ends lost 2 bases and 2 bases respectively, with 7 bases between them. Germline V lookup: CDR1 MNHEY, CDR2 SVGAGI. The CDR3 reads CASSYGTTYEQYF. The CDR3 DNA sequence: TGTGCCAGCAGTTACGGGACAACCTACGAGCAGTACTTC.

CDR3 residues: CASSPDSRTQYF. CDR3 coding DNA: TGTGCCAGCAGCCCCGACAGTCGGACCCAGTACTTC. The chain is built from TRBV7-6 and TRBJ2-5; the D gene is possibly TRBD1 (5 bases). This CDR3 has 12 amino acids. Deletions cut 5 bases from V and 7 bases from J, with 11 bases between. Germline-derived CDR1 and CDR2 are SGHVS and FNYEAQ.

The chain carries TRBV7-2 and TRBJ1-3; D is unresolved. The CDR3 extends over 16 amino acids. The V end lost 1 base, the J end lost 0 bases, and 10 bases lay between the germline ends. The germline V gene has CDR1 SGHTA and CDR2 FQGNSA. The CDR3 DNA follows: TGTGCCAGCAGCTTAGACCGACGGAGCTCTGGAAACACCATATATTTT. Its translation is CASSLDRRSSGNTIYF.

The CDR3 loop is CASSLDRGETQYF. The DNA of the CDR3 is TGCGCCAGCAGCTTGGACAGGGGGGAGACCCAGTACTTC. The chain has TRBV5-1 and TRBJ2-5, with 8 bases fitting TRBD1. Looked up from germline, CDR1 is SGHRS and CDR2 is YFSETQ. The CDR3 runs 13 residues. After removal of 0 bases from V and 5 bases from J, the junction contained 0 bases not matched to a gene.

J is TRBJ1-5 and V is TRBV28; the D is unclear. V was trimmed by 5 bases and J by 6 bases, leaving 14 bases between them. The V gene's germline CDR1 is MDHEN and CDR2 SYDVKM. The CDR3 extends over 14 amino acids. CDR3 sequence reads: CASSPENGAQPQHF. The CDR3 nucleotides are TGTGCCAGCAGTCCCGAGAACGGTGCTCAGCCCCAGCATTTT.

The chain uses TRBV18 and TRBJ2-7, with 9 bases aligning to TRBD1. Losses at the gene ends were 3 bases for V and 4 bases for J; bases not matched to a gene: 7. Germline V gives CDR1 KGHSH, CDR2 LQKENI. The CDR3 is 15 residues long. CDR3 amino acids: CASSPGTGTGYEQYF. For the CDR3, the DNA is TGTGCCAGCTCACCCGGGACAGGGACGGGATACGAGCAGTACTTC.

V gene TRBV2 combines with J gene TRBJ1-2, with a possible D match to TRBD1 (6 bases). The germline V gene encodes CDR1 SNHLY and CDR2 FYNNEI. V lost 4 bases and J lost 2, with 11 bases in between. This CDR3 region has 14 residues. The CDR3 sequence: CASSGGPQNYGYTF. In DNA, the CDR3 is TGTGCCAGCAGTGGGGGGCCACAAAACTATGGCTACACCTTC.

The chain links TRBV5-1 to TRBJ1-5; D perhaps matches TRBD1 (6 bases). Germline V gives CDR1 SGHRS, CDR2 YFSETQ. V was cut by 4 bases and J by 5 bases, with 13 bases left in between. CDR3 length: 14 amino acids. The CDR3, as DNA: TGCGCCAGCAGCCCACAGGGTCTTTATCAGCCCCAGCATTTT. Translated, it gives CASSPQGLYQPQHF.

The CDR3 loop reads CASSFQVQETQYF. CDR3 DNA: TGTGCCAGCAGTTTCCAGGTACAAGAGACCCAGTACTTC. The J gene is TRBJ2-5, the V gene TRBV27, with no clear D. The V end lost 3 bases, the J end lost 2 bases, and 7 bases lay between the germline ends. Germline assignment: CDR1 MNHEY and CDR2 SMNVEV (reference sequence). The CDR3 length is 13 residues.